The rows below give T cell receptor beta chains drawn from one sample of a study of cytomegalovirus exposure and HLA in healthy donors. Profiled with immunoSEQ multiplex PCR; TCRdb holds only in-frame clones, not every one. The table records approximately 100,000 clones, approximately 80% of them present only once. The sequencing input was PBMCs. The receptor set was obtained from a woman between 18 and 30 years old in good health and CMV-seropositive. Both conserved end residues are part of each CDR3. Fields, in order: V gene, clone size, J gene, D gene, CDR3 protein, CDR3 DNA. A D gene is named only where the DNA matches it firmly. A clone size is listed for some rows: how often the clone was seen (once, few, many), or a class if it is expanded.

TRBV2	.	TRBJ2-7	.	CASSGRIYEQYF	TGTGCCAGCAGTGGCAGAATCTACGAGCAGTACTTC
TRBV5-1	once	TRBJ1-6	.	CASSLQGNENSPLHF	TGCGCCAGCAGCCTACAGGGAAATGAAAATTCACCCCTCCACTTT
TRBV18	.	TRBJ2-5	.	CASSLDYRETQYF	TGTGCCAGCTCTCTCGACTATAGGGAGACCCAGTACTTC
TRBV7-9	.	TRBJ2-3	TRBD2	CASRGLAGGTDTQYF	TGTGCCAGCAGGGGCCTAGCGGGAGGCACAGATACGCAGTATTTT
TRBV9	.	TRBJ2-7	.	CASSVGQATYEQYF	TGTGCCAGCAGCGTAGGACAGGCTACCTACGAGCAGTACTTC
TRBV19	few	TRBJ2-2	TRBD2	CASSFPETSITGELFF	TGTGCCAGTAGTTTCCCCGAGACTAGCATAACCGGGGAGCTGTTTTTT
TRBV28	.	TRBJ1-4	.	CASSDMQTREKLFF	TGTGCCAGCAGTGACATGCAGACAAGGGAAAAACTGTTTTTT
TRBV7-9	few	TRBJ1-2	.	CASTSALNYGYTF	TGTGCCAGCACCAGCGCGCTCAACTATGGCTACACCTTC
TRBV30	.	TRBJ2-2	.	CAQMRGTGELFF	TGTGCCCAGATGCGCGGCACCGGGGAGCTGTTTTTT
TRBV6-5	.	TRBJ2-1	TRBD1	CASRTGLVNEQFF	TGTGCCAGCAGGACAGGGCTGGTGAATGAGCAGTTCTTC
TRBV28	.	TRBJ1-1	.	CASRQTRATTEAFF	TGTGCCAGCAGGCAAACCAGGGCCACCACTGAAGCTTTCTTT
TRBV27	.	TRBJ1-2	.	CASSLWGEPHSGYTF	TGTGCCAGCAGTTTATGGGGGGAGCCTCACTCTGGCTACACCTTC
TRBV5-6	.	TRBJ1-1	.	CGSILRGTGTKNTEAFF	TGTGGCAGCATCCTGAGGGGGACCGGGACAAAGAACACTGAAGCTTTCTTT
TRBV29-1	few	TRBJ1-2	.	CSVVLMWEVDYGYTF	TGCAGCGTTGTACTGATGTGGGAGGTTGACTATGGCTACACCTTC
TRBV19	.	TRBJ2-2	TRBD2	CASSIGPGLGAGELFF	TGTGCCAGTAGTATAGGACCGGGACTAGGGGCCGGGGAGCTGTTTTTT
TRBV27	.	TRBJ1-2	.	CASSLMTGGPNYGYTF	TGTGCCAGCAGTTTGATGACAGGAGGCCCTAACTATGGCTACACCTTC
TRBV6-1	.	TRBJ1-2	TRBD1	CASSGQGTNYGYTF	TGTGCCAGCAGCGGACAGGGAACTAACTATGGCTACACCTTC
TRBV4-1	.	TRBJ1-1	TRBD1	CASSGRKPDREDTEAFF	TGCGCCAGCAGCGGACGCAAACCGGACAGGGAGGACACTGAAGCTTTCTTT
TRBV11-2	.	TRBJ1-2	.	CASSLGTGGSYGYTF	TGTGCCAGCAGCTTAGGTACAGGCGGGAGCTATGGCTACACCTTC
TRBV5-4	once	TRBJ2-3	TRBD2	CASSHWTSYNTQYF	TGTGCCAGCAGCCACTGGACTAGCTACAATACGCAGTATTTT
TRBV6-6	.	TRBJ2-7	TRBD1	CASGDSRDEQYF	TGTGCCAGCGGGGACAGCCGGGACGAGCAGTACTTC
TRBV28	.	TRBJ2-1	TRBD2	CASGTSGSGEQFF	TGTGCCAGCGGGACTAGCGGGAGTGGTGAGCAGTTCTTC
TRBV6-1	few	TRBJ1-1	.	CASSALGGTEAFF	TGTGCCAGCAGTGCCCTCGGGGGGACTGAAGCTTTCTTT
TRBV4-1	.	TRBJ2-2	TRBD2	CASSPGLAGGMNTGELFF	TGCGCCAGCAGCCCGGGACTAGCGGGAGGCATGAACACCGGGGAGCTGTTTTTT
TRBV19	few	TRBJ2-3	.	CATSIDPVRLSDTQYF	TGTGCCACTAGTATAGATCCGGTCAGGCTATCAGATACGCAGTATTTT
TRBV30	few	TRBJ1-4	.	CAGSSGGSEKLFF	TGTGCCGGGAGCTCCGGAGGGTCCGAAAAACTGTTTTTT
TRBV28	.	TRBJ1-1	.	CATWGQGMNTEAFF	TGTGCCACTTGGGGTCAGGGGATGAACACTGAAGCTTTCTTT
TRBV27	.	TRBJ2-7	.	CASSSWGAGEQYF	TGTGCCAGCAGTTCGTGGGGAGCAGGCGAGCAGTACTTC
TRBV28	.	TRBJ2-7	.	CASSLGRAYEQYF	TGTGCCAGCAGTTTGGGCAGGGCCTACGAGCAGTACTTC
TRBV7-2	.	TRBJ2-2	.	CASSRNRVTAGELFF	TGTGCCAGCAGCAGGAACAGGGTAACAGCCGGGGAGCTGTTTTTT
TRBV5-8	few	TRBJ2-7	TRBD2	CASSYGLAGTAYEQYF	TGTGCCAGCAGCTACGGACTAGCGGGAACAGCCTACGAGCAGTACTTC
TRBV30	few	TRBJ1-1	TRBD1	CAWIGQVRAFF	TGTGCCTGGATAGGACAGGTCCGGGCTTTCTTT
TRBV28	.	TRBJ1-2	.	CASSPSYGYTF	TGTGCCAGCAGCCCGTCCTATGGCTACACCTTC
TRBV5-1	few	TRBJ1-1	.	CASSLDSLGTEAFF	TGCGCCAGCAGCTTGGACAGTCTTGGAACTGAAGCTTTCTTT
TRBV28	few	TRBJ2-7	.	CASSRTGGYSYEQYF	TGTGCCAGCAGTCGAACGGGGGGCTACTCCTACGAGCAGTACTTC
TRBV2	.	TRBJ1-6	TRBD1	CASKPQGANSPLHF	TGTGCCAGCAAGCCACAGGGGGCGAATTCACCCCTCCACTTT
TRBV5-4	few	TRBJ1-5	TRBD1	CASSHFGTGQPQHF	TGTGCCAGCAGCCATTTCGGGACAGGACAGCCCCAGCATTTT
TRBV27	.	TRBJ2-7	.	CASSLGTNYEQYF	TGTGCCAGCAGTTTAGGCACTAACTACGAGCAGTACTTC
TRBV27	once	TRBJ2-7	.	CASSLSGGYEQYF	TGTGCCAGCAGTTTATCCGGCGGCTACGAGCAGTACTTC
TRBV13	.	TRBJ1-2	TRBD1	CASSRGTGFAYGYTF	TGTGCCAGCAGCCGGGGGACAGGCTTTGCCTATGGCTACACCTTC
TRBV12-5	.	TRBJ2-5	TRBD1	CASGTSPKDRAQETQYF	TGTGCTAGTGGTACATCCCCCAAAGACAGGGCCCAAGAGACCCAGTACTTC
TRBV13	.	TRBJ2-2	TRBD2	CATDRTSLRTGELFF	TGTGCCACCGACCGGACTAGCCTTCGCACCGGGGAGCTGTTTTTT
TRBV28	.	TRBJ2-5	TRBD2	CASRGLAGGTQYF	TGTGCCAGCAGGGGACTAGCGGGGGGGACCCAGTACTTC
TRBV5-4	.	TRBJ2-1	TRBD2	CASNPRGGPAIYNEQFF	TGTGCCAGCAACCCACGGGGAGGGCCAGCAATTTACAATGAGCAGTTCTTC
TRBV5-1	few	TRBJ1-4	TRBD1	CASSLRPGQSNEKLFF	TGCGCCAGCAGCTTGAGACCGGGACAGAGTAATGAAAAACTGTTTTTT
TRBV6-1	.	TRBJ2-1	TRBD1	CASSWDRGANEQFF	TGTGCCAGCAGTTGGGACAGGGGTGCCAATGAGCAGTTCTTC
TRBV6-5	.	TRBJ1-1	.	CASSYFPDSNTEAFF	TGTGCCAGCAGTTACTTCCCAGATTCGAACACTGAAGCTTTCTTT
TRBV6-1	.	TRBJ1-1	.	CASSPSGGLTEAFF	TGTGCCAGCAGTCCTTCGGGGGGTTTAACTGAAGCTTTCTTT
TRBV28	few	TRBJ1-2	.	CASSLQTGNYGYTF	TGTGCCAGCAGTTTACAAACAGGGAACTATGGCTACACCTTC
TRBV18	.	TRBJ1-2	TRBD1	CASSRGTDNYGYTF	TGTGCCAGCTCACGCGGGACAGATAACTATGGCTACACCTTC
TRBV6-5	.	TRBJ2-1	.	CASSYSLMQGGQFF	TGTGCCAGCAGTTACTCACTCATGCAGGGGGGGCAGTTCTTC
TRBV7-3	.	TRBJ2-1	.	CASSSLAAGEQFF	TGTGCCAGCAGCTCCTTAGCGGCAGGTGAGCAGTTCTTC
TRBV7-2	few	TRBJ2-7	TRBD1	CASSSYRGLREQYF	TGTGCCAGCAGCTCCTACAGGGGGTTGAGAGAGCAGTACTTC
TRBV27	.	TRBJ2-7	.	CASRTGLGAAYEQYF	TGTGCCAGCAGAACCGGCCTGGGGGCTGCGTACGAGCAGTACTTC